This T cell receptor beta chain was found in a study of T-cell memory formation after mild COVID-19. This clonotype occurred once. TCRdb independently ran MiXCR on the 5' RACE reads; one entry per CDR3 protein. Of more than 350,000 distinct CDR3 sequences in the sample, 20% to 25% were seen once. CDR1 and CDR2 (germline): GTSNPN, SVGIG (reference sequence). Trimming took 4 bases from V and 15 from J; bases not matched to a gene: 16. The CDR3 sequence is 16 residues long. This chain joins TRBV30 and TRBJ2-1; TRBD2 agrees at 15 bases. Material: PBMCs or a T cell subset sorted from them (not recorded which). This clonotype originated in an adult woman who had mild COVID-19 (a few samples of this study predate the infection). Cell type and time point are not known. CDR3 loop: CAWNGGTSGRLTARFF. The CDR3 coding sequence is TGTGCCTGGAACGGAGGGACTAGCGGGAGGTTAACGGCTCGGTTCTTC.